These 27 T cell receptor beta chains came from one sample sequenced in a study of blood T cell repertoires in COVID-19. Libraries were prepared by immunoSEQ multiplex PCR; TCRdb keeps only in-frame clonotypes and omits some of them. The data hold over 150,000 clones, with 70% to 90% observed a single time. Sequences were obtained from peripheral blood. These receptors all come from a man aged 35-49 years with acute or convalescent COVID-19.

V and J are TRBV28 and TRBJ2-7; TRBD2 matches at 11 bases. There are 15 residues in the CDR3. With 5 bases clipped from V and 3 bases from J, the junction kept 6 bases outside the gene matches. The germline V gene has CDR1 MDHEN and CDR2 SYDVKM. The DNA of the CDR3 is TGTGCCAGCAGTGGACCGGGACTAGCGGACTACGAGCAGTACTTC. This translates into CASSGPGLADYEQYF.

This clone was counted only a few times. This chain links TRBV27 with TRBJ1-3; a possible D gene is TRBD1 (6 bases). The germline CDR1 and CDR2 sequences are MNHEY and SMNVEV (reference sequence). The CDR3 has 16 amino acids. The V end was cut by 5 bases, the J end by 1 base, with 15 bases between. Here the CDR3 reads CASSSQQGISGNTIYF. The DNA of the CDR3 is TGTGCCAGCAGTAGTCAACAGGGAATTTCTGGAAACACCATATATTTT.

The chain joins TRBV27 to TRBJ2-6; possibly TRBD2 for D (7 bases). Germline V gene data show CDR1 as MNHEY and CDR2 as SMNVEV (reference sequence). Trimming shortened V by 8 bases and J by 3 bases, and 17 bases separated the two germline ends. The CDR3 runs 16 residues. For the CDR3, the DNA is TGTGCCAGCCACGGGGGGCGTGGATATGGGGCCAACGTCCTGACTTTC. Protein sequence: CASHGGRGYGANVLTF.

This clone came up many times. The chain links TRBV7-2 to TRBJ1-2; no firm D call. Germline V gives CDR1 SGHTA, CDR2 FQGNSA. Trimming pared 3 bases from V and 1 base from J, leaving 3 bases between. The CDR3 sequence is 12 residues long. The CDR3 loop is CASSFSNYGYTF. The CDR3 bases are TGTGCCAGCAGCTTCAGTAACTATGGCTACACCTTC.

Here the CDR3 reads CASSDWGGQGLDSPLHF. The DNA of the CDR3 is TGTGCCAGCAGTGACTGGGGTGGGCAGGGATTGGATTCACCCCTCCACTTT. V is TRBV25-1 and J is TRBJ1-6; possibly TRBD1 for D (5 bases). The CDR3 is 17 residues long. Trimming stripped 3 bases from V and 8 bases from J, with 20 bases between. The germline CDR1 and CDR2 sequences are MGHDK and SYGVNS. The full variable domain, with the rest looked up from reference TRBV25-1 and TRBJ1-6, is EADIYQTPRYLVIGTGKKITLECSQTMGHDKMYWYQQDPGMELHLIHYSYGVNSTEKGDLSSESTVSRIRTEHFPLTLESARPSHTSQYLCASSDWGGQGLDSPLHFGNGTRLTVT.

The rearrangement joins TRBV7-3 to TRBJ2-3, with TRBD1 matching over 8 bases. The CDR3 sequence is 15 residues long. V was clipped by 3 bases and J by 2 bases; unmatched bases: 4. Germline CDR1 and CDR2: SGHTA and FQGTGA. CDR3 amino acids: CASSLGRGPTDTQYF. The CDR3 DNA is TGTGCCAGCAGCTTGGGCAGGGGGCCCACAGATACGCAGTATTTT.

The chain recombines TRBV3-1 (or the pseudogene TRBV3-2) with TRBJ2-1; maybe TRBD2 (6 bases). Germline V gene sequence: CDR1 LGHDT, CDR2 YNNKEL (reference sequence). This CDR3 has 16 residues. V gave up 1 base and J gave up 3 bases, with 13 bases separating them. The CDR3 loop is CASSQGGSGHYNEQFF. Here the CDR3 DNA reads TGTGCCAGCAGCCAAGGGGGCAGCGGGCACTACAATGAGCAGTTCTTC.

CDR3 sequence reads: CASSVGAGGGTEAFF. The CDR3 DNA reads as TGTGCCAGCAGCGTAGGGGCAGGGGGCGGCACTGAAGCTTTCTTT. This chain connects TRBV9 to TRBJ1-1; 8 bases are a match to TRBD1. The trim removed 0 bases at V and 4 bases at J, leaving 5 bases unmatched. The CDR3 totals 15 residues. The germline CDR1 and CDR2 sequences are SGDLS and YYNGEE.

The rearrangement uses TRBV2 and TRBJ2-7, with 7 bases identical to TRBD1. This CDR3 has 14 residues. V trimming: 3 bases; J trimming: 2 bases; junction bases outside the gene matches: 4. The germline V gene has CDR1 SNHLY and CDR2 FYNNEI. CDR3 protein: CASSDVGTAYEQYF. CDR3 bases: TGTGCCAGCAGTGACGTCGGGACAGCCTACGAGCAGTACTTC.

The chain recombines TRBV9 with TRBJ2-1; 7 bases map to TRBD2. Germline-derived CDR1 and CDR2 are SGDLS and YYNGEE. V shed 4 bases, J shed 7 bases, and the junction held 11 bases outside the gene matches. This CDR3 contains 15 residues. The CDR3 DNA is TGTGCCAGCAGCCCCAGGATTAGCGGGCTGAATGAGCAGTTCTTC. Amino acid sequence: CASSPRISGLNEQFF.

This clone was observed a handful of times. V gene TRBV24-1 combines with J gene TRBJ1-2; no reliable D call. CDR3 length: 14 amino acids. CDR1 is KGHDR and CDR2 is SFDVKD in the germline V gene. Between the trimmed V and J ends, which lost 7 bases and 1 base, there was a span of 12 bases. CDR3 loop: CATSGVGSNYGYTF. The CDR3 bases are TGTGCCACCAGCGGGGTAGGGAGTAACTATGGCTACACCTTC.

The chain employs TRBV7-9 and TRBJ2-1; 9 bases map to TRBD2. J was trimmed by 3 bases and V by 1 base; bases with no gene match: 4. Germline-derived CDR1 and CDR2 are SEHNR and FQNEAQ (reference sequence). CDR3 length equals 16 residues. CDR3 protein: CASSLERGAIYNEQFF. Written as DNA, the CDR3 is TGTGCCAGCAGCTTAGAGCGGGGGGCCATCTACAATGAGCAGTTCTTC.

This chain uses TRBV10-3 with TRBJ1-1; D is unclear. From germline, CDR1 is ENHRY and CDR2 SYGVKD. Trimming took 7 bases from V and 3 from J, leaving 12 bases between them. The CDR3 runs to 13 residues. Here the CDR3 DNA reads TGTGCCATCAAACGGGGTAGAGACACTGAAGCTTTCTTT. Its translation is CAIKRGRDTEAFF.

The chain has TRBV7-8 and TRBJ2-5, with 7 bases lining up with TRBD1. V shed 1 base and J 5 bases; nucleotides not matched to a gene: 7. The CDR3 is 15 amino acids. The V gene's germline CDR1 is SGHVS and CDR2 FQNEAQ. CDR3 loop: CASSLGQGLLETQYF. CDR3 bases: TGTGCCAGCAGCTTAGGACAGGGTCTATTGGAGACCCAGTACTTC. The variable domain in full, with the rest retrieved from reference TRBV7-8 and TRBJ2-5, is GAGVSQSPRYKVAKRGQDVALRCDPISGHVSLFWYQQALGQGPEFLTYFQNEAQLDKSGLPSDRFFAERPEGSVSTLKIQRTQQEDSAVYLCASSLGQGLLETQYFGPGTRLLVL.

V is TRBV7-6 and J is TRBJ2-3, with a possible D match to TRBD1 (5 bases). Germline V CDR1 and CDR2: SGHVS, FNYEAQ. CDR3 size: 14 residues. Trimming removed 5 bases at V and 2 bases at J, with 11 bases between. The CDR3 sequence: CASSPDRSTDTQYF. The CDR3 DNA is TGTGCCAGCAGCCCCGACAGATCCACAGATACGCAGTATTTT.

This clone was detected only once. This chain uses TRBV12-3 or TRBV12-4 with TRBJ1-2; maybe TRBD1 (6 bases). Deletions cut 5 bases from V and 5 bases from J, with 12 bases between. The CDR3 has 13 residues. CDR3 DNA: TGTGCCAGCAGTACCGGGACACCGTATGGCTACACCTTC. This codes for CASSTGTPYGYTF.

The V call is TRBV21-1, the J call TRBJ2-7; TRBD2, the D gene given by the table, was not confirmed from the DNA. TRBV21-1 is marked as a pseudogene. This CDR3 comprises 15 residues. The CDR3 spells CASRRATGSTYEQYF. The CDR3 DNA reads as TGTGCCAGCAGGCGGGCAACTGGGTCCACCTACGAGCAGTACTTC.

With regard to this clone: This may stem from a read error, because a much larger clone lies one nucleotide away. The chain has TRBV4-2 and TRBJ1-5; maybe TRBD1 (5 bases). The CDR3 spans 14 residues. V gave up 1 base and J gave up 3 bases, with 7 bases separating them. Germline V CDR1 and CDR2: LGHNA, YNFKEQ. The CDR3 spells CASSQGQNNQPQHF. In DNA form, the CDR3 reads TGTGCCAGCAGCCAAGGACAGAACAATCAGCCCCAGCATTTT.

This clone was seen once. Distinct nucleotide sequences in the sample also encode this CDR3. The chain joins TRBV27 to TRBJ1-2, with TRBD1 as a possible D gene (5 bases). The ends were cut back, 0 bases at V and 5 bases at J, with 7 bases in the middle. The CDR3 spans 13 residues. From germline, CDR1 is MNHEY and CDR2 SMNVEV (reference sequence). CDR3 in amino acids: CASSLSGDYGYTF. CDR3 nucleotide sequence: TGTGCCAGCAGTTTATCAGGGGATTATGGCTACACCTTC.

The chain combines TRBV10-3 with TRBJ2-3, with TRBD2 identical over 13 bases. J was trimmed by 2 bases and V by 10 bases; bases with no gene match: 9. Germline V lookup: CDR1 ENHRY, CDR2 SYGVKD. This CDR3 is built from 16 residues. Written as DNA, the CDR3 is TGTGCCAGCCGACTAGCGGGGGGATTATCCACAGATACGCAGTATTTT. Amino acid sequence: CASRLAGGLSTDTQYF.

This chain joins TRBV9 and TRBJ2-7, with a weak D call TRBD2 (6 bases). The germline V gene encodes CDR1 SGDLS and CDR2 YYNGEE. V lost 3 bases and J lost 0, with 10 bases in between. The CDR3 is 14 amino acids. Here the CDR3 reads CASSGGGSSYEQYF. In DNA, the CDR3 is TGTGCCAGCAGCGGAGGAGGGAGCTCCTACGAGCAGTACTTC. Full variable domain (missing parts from reference TRBV9 and TRBJ2-7): DSGVTQTPKHLITATGQRVTLRCSPRSGDLSVYWYQQSLDQGLQFLIQYYNGEERAKGNILERFSAQQFPDLHSELNLSSLELGDSALYFCASSGGGSSYEQYFGPGTRLTVT.

This clone has a handful of counts. This chain links TRBV7-3 with TRBJ2-7; the D gene is possibly TRBD1 (6 bases). CDR3 length: 15 residues. V was shortened by 4 bases and J by 1 base, with 14 bases between the two germline ends. Germline CDR1 is SGHTA and CDR2 is FQGTGA. CDR3 protein: CASSSGAGKSYEQYF. DNA for the CDR3: TGTGCCAGCAGCTCAGGGGCAGGGAAATCCTACGAGCAGTACTTC.

The gene calls are TRBV11-2 and TRBJ1-4; TRBD1 aligns across 7 bases. CDR1 and CDR2 (germline): SGHAT, FQNNGV. Germline trimming cut 4 bases from V and 5 bases from J; bases unmatched to any gene: 13. The CDR3 is made up of 17 amino acids. The CDR3 sequence: CASSSLRGTVANEKLFF. In DNA, the CDR3 is TGTGCCAGCAGCTCTTTAAGGGGGACAGTGGCGAATGAAAAACTGTTTTTT. Together with reference TRBV11-2 and TRBJ1-4, the CDR3 gives the full variable domain: EAGVAQSPRYKIIEKRQSVAFWCNPISGHATLYWYQQILGQGPKLLIQFQNNGVVDDSQLPKDRFSAERLKGVDSTLKIQPAKLEDSAVYLCASSSLRGTVANEKLFFGSGTQLSVL.

The chain employs TRBV5-1 and TRBJ2-1, with D possibly TRBD2 on 5 matching bases. From germline, CDR1 is SGHRS and CDR2 YFSETQ. The V gene lost 0 bases and the J gene lost 6 bases, with 13 bases spanning the gap. The CDR3 extends over 15 amino acids. As DNA, the CDR3 is TGCGCCAGCAGCTTGGCAGCTAGCCCGAGCAATGAGCAGTTCTTC. This sequence encodes CASSLAASPSNEQFF.

V gene TRBV13 combines with J gene TRBJ2-7; 10 nucleotides align to TRBD1. The J segment lost 2 bases and the V segment lost 5 bases, leaving 9 bases of the junction unmatched. The CDR3 has 16 residues. CDR1 is PRHDT and CDR2 is FYEKMQ in the germline V gene (reference sequence). CDR3 nucleotides: TGTGCCAGCAGCCAACGCCCCGGGACAGGGGCCTACGAGCAGTACTTC. Amino acids: CASSQRPGTGAYEQYF.

This clone was seen a single time. The V and J genes are TRBV7-9 and TRBJ2-7; 11 nucleotides match TRBD1. Unmatched junction bases numbered 8, after V lost 1 base and J lost 3 bases. This CDR3 contains 17 residues. Germline V gene sequence: CDR1 SEHNR, CDR2 FQNEAQ (reference sequence). The CDR3 DNA is TGTGCCAGCAGCTTAGGATACGGGACAGGGGGGATCTACGAGCAGTACTTC. Encoded protein: CASSLGYGTGGIYEQYF.

The chain recombines TRBV3-1 (or the pseudogene TRBV3-2) with TRBJ1-1, with a tentative D call TRBD1 (5 bases). The germline gives CDR1 LGHDT, CDR2 YNNKEL (reference sequence). This CDR3 contains 12 residues. The ends were cut back, 3 bases at V and 10 bases at J, with 12 bases in the middle. The CDR3 region is CASSQAGSLAFF. CDR3 bases: TGTGCCAGCAGCCAGGCAGGGTCGTTAGCTTTCTTT.